The entry below describes one TCR beta chain. Its matching antigen is unknown. This record belongs to a study of T cells in Graves' hyperthyroidism and ophthalmopathy. General study results and limits: With a median lead of roughly 6.8 months before onset, the model predicted ophthalmopathy.

RNA transcripts gave rise to amplified TCR beta CDR3 regions. The study used the HTBI primer set for a first-round RT-PCR of the TCR CDR3. MiXCR, applied by TCRdb to the multiplex PCR reads, yields one record per CDR3 protein. Here the sample spans about 130,000 distinct CDR3 sequences, approximately 24% being singletons. The hyperthyroidism was newly diagnosed and had lasted under 2 months; the patients were aged 18 to 65. It was at first hyperthyroidism diagnosis, before any ophthalmopathy symptoms, that the blood sample was taken. PBMCs came from 10 ml fresh peripheral blood. Sequenced sample: blood. The TCR comes from a woman between 45 and 65 years old with Graves' hyperthyroidism that later progressed to Graves' ophthalmopathy.

CDR3 bases: TGCGCCAGCAGAAAGGACAGGGGGTCGGTAAATGAGCAGTTCTTC. Translated, it gives CASRKDRGSVNEQFF. This chain links TRBV5-1 with TRBJ2-1; 10 positions agree with TRBD1. The CDR3 is 15 residues long. V dropped 5 bases and J dropped 7; count of bases not matched to a gene: 9. Germline CDR1 and CDR2: SGHRS and YFSETQ.